This TCR beta chain is from a study of blood T cell repertoires in COVID-19. At the level of the study: COVID-19 samples, acute and convalescent, were from the United States, Italy and Spain. In each case, the material was cDNA or gDNA derived from T cells, B-cell-depleted T cells, or PBMCs.

Germline V gives CDR1 SGHVS, CDR2 FQNEAQ. CDR3 length: 15 amino acids. The J segment lost 0 bases and the V segment lost 5 bases, leaving 6 bases of the junction unmatched. The authors' processing: Reference gene primer amplification gave estimated nucleated cell counts. The repertoire was sequenced with immunoSEQ multiplex PCR; TCRdb's copy has only in-frame clones and lacks some. That table gives V, J and clone size, and the DNA gave D and trimming. The sample carries roughly 86,000 clones, approximately 86% recorded once. V usage is TRBV7-8 and J usage is TRBJ1-1, with 7 bases fitting TRBD1. Sequencing used peripheral blood. The sequence was collected from a man aged 50 to 60 with active or convalescent COVID-19. As DNA, the CDR3 is TGTGCCAGCAGCCCAGACAGGGTCATGAACACTGAAGCTTTCTTT. Protein: CASSPDRVMNTEAFF.